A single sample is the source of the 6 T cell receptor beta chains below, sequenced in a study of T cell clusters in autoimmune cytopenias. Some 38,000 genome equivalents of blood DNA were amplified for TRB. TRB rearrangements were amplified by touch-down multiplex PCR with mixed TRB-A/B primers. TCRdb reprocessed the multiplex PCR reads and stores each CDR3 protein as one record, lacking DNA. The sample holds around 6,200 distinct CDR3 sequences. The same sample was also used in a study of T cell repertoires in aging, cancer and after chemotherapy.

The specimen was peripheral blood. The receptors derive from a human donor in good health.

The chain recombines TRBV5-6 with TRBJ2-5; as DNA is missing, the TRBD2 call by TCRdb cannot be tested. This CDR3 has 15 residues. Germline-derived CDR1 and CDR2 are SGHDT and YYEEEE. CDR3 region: CARSPNSSGRETQYF. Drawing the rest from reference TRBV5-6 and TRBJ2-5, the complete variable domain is DAGVTQSPTHLIKTRGQQVTLRCSPKSGHDTVSWYQQALGQGPQFIFQYYEEEERQRGNFPDRFSGHQFPNYSSELNVNALLLGDSALYLCARSPNSSGRETQYFGPGTRLLVL.

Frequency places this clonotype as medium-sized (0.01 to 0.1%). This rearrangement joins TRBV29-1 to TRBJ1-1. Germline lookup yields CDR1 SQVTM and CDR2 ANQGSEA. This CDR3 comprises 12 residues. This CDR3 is CSVLWGNTEAFF.

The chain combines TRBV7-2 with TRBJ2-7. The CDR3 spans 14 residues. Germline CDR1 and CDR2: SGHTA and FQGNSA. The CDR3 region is CASSLEHTPYEQYF.

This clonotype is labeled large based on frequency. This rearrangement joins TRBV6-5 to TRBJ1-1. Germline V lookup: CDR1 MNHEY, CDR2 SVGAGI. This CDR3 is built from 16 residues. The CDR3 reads CASSYSTKEQNTEAFF.

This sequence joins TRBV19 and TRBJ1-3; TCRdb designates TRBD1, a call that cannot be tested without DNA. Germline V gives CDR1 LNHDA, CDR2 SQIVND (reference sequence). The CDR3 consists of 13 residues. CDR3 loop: CASTPRDGNTIYF. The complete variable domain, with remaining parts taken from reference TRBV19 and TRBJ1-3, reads DGGITQSPKYLFRKEGQNVTLSCEQNLNHDAMYWYRQDPGQGLRLIYYSQIVNDFQKGDIAEGYSVSREKKESFPLTVTSAQKNPTAFYLCASTPRDGNTIYFGEGSWLTVV.

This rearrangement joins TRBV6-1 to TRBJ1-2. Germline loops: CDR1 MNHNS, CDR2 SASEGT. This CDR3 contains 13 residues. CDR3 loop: CASSSYSLYGYTF.